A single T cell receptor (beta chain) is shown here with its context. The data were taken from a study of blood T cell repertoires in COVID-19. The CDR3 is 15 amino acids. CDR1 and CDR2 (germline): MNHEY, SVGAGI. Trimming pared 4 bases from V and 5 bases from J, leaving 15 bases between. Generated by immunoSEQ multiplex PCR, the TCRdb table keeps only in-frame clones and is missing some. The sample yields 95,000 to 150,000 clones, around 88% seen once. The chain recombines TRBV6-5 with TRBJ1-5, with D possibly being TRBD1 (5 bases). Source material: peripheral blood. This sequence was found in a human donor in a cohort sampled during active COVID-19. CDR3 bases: TGTGCCAGCAGTTTAGACAGTAGGACGTATCAGCCCCAGCATTTT. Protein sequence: CASSLDSRTYQPQHF.